This TCR beta chain was retrieved from a study of shared clonotypes between healthy human individuals. In this sample, this clone turned up once. The CDR3 contains 13 residues. Trimming took off 2 bases at V and 5 bases at J, with 9 bases between the two ends. Germline loops: CDR1 MNHEY, CDR2 SVGAGI. Libraries were prepared by immunoSEQ multiplex PCR; TCRdb keeps only in-frame clonotypes and omits some of them. The top ten clones hold around 0.35% of a sample with fewer than 3 million clones, around 92% of them seen once. The specimen sequenced was naive CD4+ T cells from PBMCs. Subset described: CD45RA+ positively selected. The receptor was derived from a young man in good health. Some clones in this sample may be carry-over from other donors' samples. The chain has TRBV6-5 and TRBJ1-2; perhaps TRBD1 as D (5 bases). CDR3 residues: CASSYQEGYGYTF. For the CDR3, the DNA is TGTGCCAGCAGTTACCAGGAGGGGTATGGCTACACCTTC.